A single sample gave rise to the 8 T cell receptor beta chains below, sequenced in a study of CD8 T cells in Susac syndrome. A quantity of about 0.5 to 1 ug RNA underwent reverse transcription using random hexamers. TCRdb redid the calling of the immunoSEQ multiplex PCR reads with MiXCR, one entry per CDR3 protein. The table has 200,000 to 250,000 distinct CDR3 sequences, 95% seen once. Sequenced input: CD4+ T cells from PBMCs. These receptors originate from a human donor with multiple sclerosis.

V gene TRBV20-1 combines with J gene TRBJ2-7; D is possibly TRBD1 or TRBD2 (7 bases each). V was clipped by 2 bases and J by 4 bases, with 18 bases between them. There are 15 residues in the CDR3. Germline values: CDR1 DFQATT, CDR2 SNEGSKA (reference sequence). CDR3 nucleotides: TGCAGTGCTAGAAGGTCAGGGGGGGTTAATTACGAGCAGTACTTC. Protein product: CSARRSGGVNYEQYF.

The J gene is TRBJ2-3, the V gene TRBV4-2; possible D gene TRBD2, 5 bases. Trimming took 3 bases from V and 4 from J, leaving 14 bases between them. This CDR3 has 15 residues. Looked up from germline, CDR1 is LGHNA and CDR2 is YNFKEQ. The CDR3 bases are TGTGCCAGCAGCCAGGCTCAGCCGGGGTCAGATACGCAGTATTTT. Protein sequence: CASSQAQPGSDTQYF.

This clonotype has only one observation. V and J are TRBV29-1 and TRBJ2-2, with TRBD1 matching 8 bases. CDR1 SQVTM and CDR2 ANQGSEA come from the germline V gene. After removal of 6 bases from V and 1 base from J, the junction contained 4 bases not matched to a gene. This CDR3 is built from 14 residues. CDR3 bases: TGCAGCGTCCTGACAGGGGTGAACACCGGGGAGCTGTTTTTT. It yields the protein CSVLTGVNTGELFF.

The chain couples TRBV18 to TRBJ1-1; 9 bases fit TRBD1. V dropped 4 bases and J dropped 1; count of bases not matched to a gene: 4. The CDR3 is 15 amino acids. From germline, CDR1 is KGHSH and CDR2 LQKENI. CDR3 amino acids: CASSLGTGTNTEAFF. DNA of the CDR3: TGTGCCAGCTCACTCGGGACAGGGACGAACACTGAAGCTTTCTTT.

The rearrangement uses TRBV20-1 and TRBJ2-4; D not resolved. V was trimmed by 3 bases and J by 0 bases, leaving 12 bases between them. CDR1 is DFQATT and CDR2 is SNEGSKA in the germline V gene (reference sequence). This CDR3 has 15 residues. The CDR3 bases are TGCAGTGCTAGTCGGCAGATACTAGCCAAAAACATTCAGTACTTC. Translation gives CSASRQILAKNIQYF.

The chain combines TRBV24-1 with TRBJ2-3; 10 nucleotides agree with TRBD2. V was pared by 4 bases and J by 3 bases, with 9 bases of the junction left unmatched. CDR1 and CDR2 from the germline V gene are KGHDR and SFDVKD. CDR3 length: 17 residues. The CDR3 DNA reads TGTGCCACCAGTGAAAGCGGGAGGGCCGGGTCGACAGATACGCAGTATTTT. This codes for CATSESGRAGSTDTQYF.

The V gene is TRBV20-1, the J gene TRBJ2-5; D unclear. V lost 0 bases, J lost 2 bases, and 7 bases lay in between. Germline V gene lookup returns CDR1 DFQATT and CDR2 SNEGSKA (reference sequence). The CDR3 extends over 13 amino acids. CDR3 amino acids: CSARDDIQETQYF. Here the CDR3 DNA reads TGCAGTGCTAGAGATGACATTCAAGAGACCCAGTACTTC.

This clonotype was seen more than once but under ten times. This chain uses TRBV18 with TRBJ2-7; D unresolved. The germline CDR1 and CDR2 sequences are KGHSH and LQKENI. V shed 3 bases and J shed 3 bases, with 6 bases lying between them. The CDR3 is made up of 12 amino acids. The CDR3 DNA is TGTGCCAGCTCACCCACCGGCTACGAGCAGTACTTC. Protein: CASSPTGYEQYF.